A selection of T cell receptor beta chains follows, all from one sample in a study of shared clonotypes between healthy human individuals. Sequencing was performed with immunoSEQ multiplex PCR; in TCRdb, only in-frame clones are kept and a portion is missing. The sample carries 2,500,000 or so clones, 92% recorded once. The sequenced sample consisted of naive CD4+ T cells from PBMCs. The receptor source for this set is a man aged 18 to 35 in good health. Some clones in this sample may be carry-over from other donors' samples. Each CDR3 is given with its conserved first and last residue. A D gene is named only where the DNA matches it firmly. Clone size appears in some rows only: once, few, many, or a class for an expanded clone.

TRBV2	TRBJ2-7	-	-	TGTGCCACGGCAGGGACATACGAGCAGTACTTC	CATAGTYEQYF
TRBV6-1	TRBJ1-5	few	-	TGTGCCAGCAGTATCAGGATTGATCAGCCCCAGCATTTT	CASSIRIDQPQHF
TRBV30	TRBJ1-4	few	-	TGTGCCTGGTCACCGGGGTCTAATGAAAAACTGTTTTTT	CAWSPGSNEKLFF
TRBV14	TRBJ2-2	-	-	TGTGCCAGCAGCCAAAGACTCGGGGAGCTGTTTTTT	CASSQRLGELFF
TRBV18	TRBJ1-4	-	-	TGTGCCAGCTCACCACTTTTCACCGCCGACGAAAAACTGTTTTTT	CASSPLFTADEKLFF
TRBV2	TRBJ1-5	-	-	TGTGCCAGCAGGCCAGACAATCAGCCCCAGCATTTT	CASRPDNQPQHF
TRBV10-3	TRBJ2-7	-	-	TGTGCCATCAGTGACCAATCCTACGAGCAGTACTTC	CAISDQSYEQYF
TRBV2	TRBJ2-1	-	TRBD2	TGTGCCAGCAGTGGGGGGCAAAGGAGGGCGGGAGGGTCCTACAATGAGCAGTTCTTC	CASSGGQRRAGGSYNEQFF
TRBV7-8	TRBJ2-1	-	-	TGTGCCAGCAGCCCTCTCGCAGCCTACAATGAGCAGTTCTTC	CASSPLAAYNEQFF
TRBV9	TRBJ1-1	-	-	TGTGCCAGCAAACGATTGGGGGGGCGTGAAGCTTTCTTT	CASKRLGGREAFF
TRBV28	TRBJ1-1	-	-	TGTGCCAGCAGCCTGGGGGGGGCGACGGTGACTGAAGCTTTCTTT	CASSLGGATVTEAFF
TRBV5-4	TRBJ2-2	once	-	TGTGCCAGCAGCTCCCCTTCCGGGGAGCTGTTTTTT	CASSSPSGELFF
TRBV7-9	TRBJ2-7	-	-	TGTGCCAGCAGCTTAGGGGCCCGGGGCCTTGGGGAGCAGTACTTC	CASSLGARGLGEQYF